This T cell receptor beta chain appears in the sequencing data of a study of blood T cell repertoires in COVID-19. In the study overall: The origin of the acute and convalescent COVID-19 samples was the United States, Italy and Spain. PBMCs, B-cell-depleted T cells, or T cells provided the cDNA or gDNA that made up the material.

This CDR3 has 15 amino acids. J lost 2 bases, V lost 3 bases, and 4 bases had no gene match. The germline CDR1 and CDR2 sequences are SNHLY and FYNNEI. Original processing notes: Estimation of nucleated cell counts was performed using reference gene primer amplification. Clones were sequenced by immunoSEQ multiplex PCR, and TCRdb holds only the in-frame ones, with some missing. The D gene and trimming were derived from the DNA, and the V and J assignments and clone size from that table. The sample yields tens of thousands of clones, approximately 86% seen once. This sequence was found in a woman older than 75 in a cohort sampled during active or convalescent COVID-19. This sequence joins TRBV2 and TRBJ2-7, with 10 bases lining up with TRBD2. What was sequenced was peripheral blood. Here the CDR3 reads CASSERLAGAYEQYF. CDR3 bases: TGTGCCAGCAGTGAGAGGCTAGCGGGAGCCTACGAGCAGTACTTC.